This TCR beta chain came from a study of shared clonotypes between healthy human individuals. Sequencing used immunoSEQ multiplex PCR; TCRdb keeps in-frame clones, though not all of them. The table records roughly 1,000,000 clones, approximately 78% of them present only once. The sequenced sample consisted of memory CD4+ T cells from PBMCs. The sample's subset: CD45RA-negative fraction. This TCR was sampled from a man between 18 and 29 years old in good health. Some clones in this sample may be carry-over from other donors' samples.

The CDR3 region is CAISGVLVGTEAFF. The CDR3 DNA is TGTGCCATCAGTGGTGTCCTTGTAGGGACTGAAGCTTTCTTT. The chain links TRBV10-3 to TRBJ1-1; D ambiguous. V was cut by 4 bases and J by 5 bases, with 14 bases left in between. CDR3 length: 14 residues. The germline V gene has CDR1 ENHRY and CDR2 SYGVKD.